The clone carrying this T cell receptor (beta chain) appeared once. What it binds is unknown. These data are taken from a study of cytotoxic CD8 clonotypes in ibrutinib-treated CLL. The wider study: Response specimens were obtained following a median treatment duration of about 12 months, with a range of 6 to 36.

With 3 bases removed from V and 0 bases from J, the gap between germline ends came to 8 bases. CDR1 and CDR2 (germline): LNHNV, YYDKDF (reference sequence). The CDR3 extends over 15 amino acids. TCRdb keeps only in-frame clones here, not all; method: immunoSEQ multiplex PCR. The sample holds over 250,000 clones, around 77% seen once. Study-wide findings and caveats: Clonality rose at ibrutinib response and fell back toward baseline at progression. Private clonotypes, not public ones, expanded at ibrutinib response. Patients had baseline clonality above age-matched healthy donors, and this clonality moved with circulating CD8+ T-cell counts.

The receptor was isolated from a human donor with chronic lymphocytic leukemia. The rearrangement joins TRBV15 to TRBJ1-4; D is unresolved. Here the sequenced sample was PBMCs, taken at disease progression, from a patient treated with ibrutinib. CDR3 protein: CATSSGPATNEKLFF. The CDR3 DNA is TGTGCCACCAGCAGCGGACCTGCAACTAATGAAAAACTGTTTTTT.